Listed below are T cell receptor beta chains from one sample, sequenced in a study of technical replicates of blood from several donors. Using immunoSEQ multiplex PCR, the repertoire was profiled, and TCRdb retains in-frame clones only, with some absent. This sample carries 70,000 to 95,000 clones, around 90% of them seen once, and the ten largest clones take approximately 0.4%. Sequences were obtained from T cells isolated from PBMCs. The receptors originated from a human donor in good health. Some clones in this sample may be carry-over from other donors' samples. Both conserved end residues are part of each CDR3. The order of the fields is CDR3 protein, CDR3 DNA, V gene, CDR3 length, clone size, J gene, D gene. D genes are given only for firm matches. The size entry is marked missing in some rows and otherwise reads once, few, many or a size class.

CASSSGQGFFRTSGNEQFF TGTGCCAGCAGTTCTGGACAGGGGTTTTTTAGGACTAGCGGGAATGAGCAGTTCTTC TRBV28 19 NA TRBJ2-1 TRBD2
CASSEAIYQETQYF TGTGCCAGCAGCGAAGCCATCTACCAAGAGACCCAGTACTTC TRBV9 14 NA TRBJ2-5 NA
CASLRLDSSNEKLFF TGTGCCAGCCTCAGGCTAGACAGCAGTAATGAAAAACTGTTTTTT TRBV2 15 NA TRBJ1-4 NA
CASSLQERNNSPLHF TGCGCCAGCAGCTTGCAGGAAAGGAATAATTCACCCCTCCACTTT TRBV5-1 15 NA TRBJ1-6 NA
CASSPLRDSYEQYF TGTGCCAGCAGTCCTTTAAGGGACAGCTACGAGCAGTACTTC TRBV28 14 NA TRBJ2-7 TRBD1
CASSLGRTGIYEQYF TGTGCCAGCAGCTTAGGAAGGACGGGGATCTACGAGCAGTACTTC TRBV11-1 15 NA TRBJ2-7 NA
CASRLTRTSGDTQYF TGTGCCAGTAGATTGACCCGGACTAGCGGGGATACGCAGTATTTT TRBV19 15 NA TRBJ2-3 TRBD2
CASSIQGLNQPQHF TGTGCCAGTAGTATACAGGGGCTCAATCAGCCCCAGCATTTT TRBV19 14 NA TRBJ1-5 NA
CASSRLGTSESYEQYF TGTGCCAGCAGCCGACTCGGGACTAGCGAGAGCTACGAGCAGTACTTC TRBV11-3 16 NA TRBJ2-7 TRBD2
CASSQVSDSYNEQFF TGCGCCAGCAGCCAAGTCTCGGACTCGTACAATGAGCAGTTCTTC TRBV4-3 15 NA TRBJ2-1 NA
CASSRRLASYEQYF TGTGCCAGCAGTCGACGGCTAGCGAGCTACGAGCAGTACTTC TRBV28 14 NA TRBJ2-7 NA
CASSFMTAGNTGELFF TGTGCCAGCAGCTTTATGACCGCGGGGAACACCGGGGAGCTGTTTTTT TRBV9 16 once TRBJ2-2 NA
CASSAPDRGFDEQYF TGTGCCAGCAGTGCCCCAGACAGGGGGTTTGACGAGCAGTACTTC TRBV7-2 15 NA TRBJ2-7 TRBD1
CASSPGTFYEQYF TGTGCCAGCAGCCCCGGGACTTTCTACGAGCAGTACTTC TRBV9 13 NA TRBJ2-7 NA
CASSEPTSGRARIGNIQYF TGTGCCAGCAGTGAACCAACTAGCGGGAGGGCCAGGATCGGAAACATTCAGTACTTC TRBV6-1 19 NA TRBJ2-4 TRBD2
CASSLIGGDTQYF TGTGCCAGCAGCTTAATCGGGGGAGATACGCAGTATTTT TRBV7-3 13 NA TRBJ2-3 NA
CASSFPQYEQYF TGTGCCAGCAGTTTCCCACAGTACGAGCAGTACTTC TRBV6-6 12 NA TRBJ2-7 NA
CASSIGAGSTDTQYF TGTGCCAGTAGTATCGGGGCGGGGAGCACAGATACGCAGTATTTT TRBV19 15 NA TRBJ2-3 NA
CASSFSRTYEQYF TGTGCCAGCAGCTTTTCTAGGACCTACGAGCAGTACTTC TRBV7-8 13 NA TRBJ2-7 NA
CASSLETGGQQYF TGTGCCAGCAGCTTAGAGACAGGGGGCCAGCAGTACTTC TRBV11-2 13 NA TRBJ2-7 TRBD1
CASGSPGGHNEQFF TGTGCCAGCGGGTCTCCGGGAGGGCACAATGAGCAGTTCTTC TRBV6-5 14 NA TRBJ2-1 TRBD2
CASSPDSYTDTQYF TGTGCCAGCAGCCCGGACAGCTACACAGATACGCAGTATTTT TRBV5-4 14 NA TRBJ2-3 NA
CASSSVSSGANVLTF TGTGCCAGCAGTTCGGTGAGCTCTGGGGCCAACGTCCTGACTTTC TRBV28 15 NA TRBJ2-6 NA
CASSLQFYQETQYF TGCGCCAGCAGCTTACAGTTTTACCAAGAGACCCAGTACTTC TRBV5-1 14 NA TRBJ2-5 NA
CASSSGQSSYEQYF TGTGCCAGCAGTTCGGGACAGAGCTCCTACGAGCAGTACTTC TRBV27 14 NA TRBJ2-7 TRBD1
CASSLGSYEQYF TGTGCCAGCAGCTTGGGGAGCTACGAGCAGTACTTC TRBV7-9 12 NA TRBJ2-7 NA
CASSRTGSYEQYF TGTGCCAGCAGCCGGACAGGGTCTTACGAGCAGTACTTC TRBV7-9 13 few TRBJ2-7 TRBD1
CASSSTGGEYTEAFF TGCGCCAGCAGCTCCACAGGGGGCGAGTACACTGAAGCTTTCTTT TRBV5-1 15 NA TRBJ1-1 TRBD1
CATSRYRAPNEQFF TGTGCCACCAGTCGTTACAGAGCCCCCAATGAGCAGTTCTTC TRBV15 14 NA TRBJ2-1 NA
CASSIGTGHQPQHF TGTGCCAGCAGCATTGGGACAGGGCACCAGCCCCAGCATTTT TRBV5-6 14 NA TRBJ1-5 TRBD1
CASTRDIRTDTQYF TGTGCCAGCACCCGGGACATTCGCACAGATACGCAGTATTTT TRBV7-9 14 NA TRBJ2-3 NA
CASSSRGSSYNEQFF TGTGCCAGCAGTTCTCGGGGGAGCTCCTACAATGAGCAGTTCTTC TRBV7-9 15 NA TRBJ2-1 NA
CASSEVGQVNTGELFF TGTGCCAGCAGTGAAGTGGGACAGGTGAACACCGGGGAGCTGTTTTTT TRBV6-1 16 once TRBJ2-2 TRBD1
CASALGQGGPYEQYF TGTGCCAGCGCTCTCGGTCAGGGGGGCCCCTACGAGCAGTACTTC TRBV2 15 NA TRBJ2-7 NA
CASTLFYRVSSYNEQFF TGTGCCAGCACCCTATTCTACAGGGTCAGCTCCTACAATGAGCAGTTCTTC TRBV7-9 17 NA TRBJ2-1 NA
CASSLGTGAYEQYF TGTGCCAGCAGTTTAGGAACAGGGGCCTACGAGCAGTACTTC TRBV27 14 NA TRBJ2-7 TRBD1
CASPKGTGLLDTQYF TGTGCCAGCCCCAAGGGGACAGGGCTTCTAGATACGCAGTATTTT TRBV7-9 15 NA TRBJ2-3 TRBD1
CASSYISGSGEQYF TGTGCCAGCAGTTACATATCAGGGTCTGGCGAGCAGTACTTC TRBV6-6 14 few TRBJ2-7 NA
CASSFFPQETQYF TGTGCCAGCAGCTTTTTTCCGCAAGAGACCCAGTACTTC TRBV7-3 13 NA TRBJ2-5 NA
CASSLAGGEGYTEAFF TGTGCCAGCAGTTTAGCAGGGGGTGAAGGTTACACTGAAGCTTTCTTT TRBV27 16 few TRBJ1-1 TRBD1
CASSLERGSYNEQFF TGTGCCAGCAGCTTAGAACGCGGCTCCTACAATGAGCAGTTCTTC TRBV7-2 15 NA TRBJ2-1 NA
CASSVASGGNYGYTF TGTGCCAGCAGCGTAGCTTCAGGGGGGAACTATGGCTACACCTTC TRBV9 15 NA TRBJ1-2 TRBD1
CAWSVPRGGGYTF TGTGCCTGGAGTGTGCCCCGGGGAGGTGGCTACACCTTC TRBV30 13 NA TRBJ1-2 NA
CASSHGQGADTQYF TGTGCCAGCAGCCACGGACAGGGGGCCGATACGCAGTATTTT TRBV2 14 once TRBJ2-3 TRBD1
CASSPARLIDTQYF TGTGCCAGCAGCCCTGCCCGACTGATAGATACGCAGTATTTT TRBV11-2 14 NA TRBJ2-3 NA
CASSMVTGLYEQYF TGTGCCAGTAGTATGGTCACAGGGTTGTACGAGCAGTACTTC TRBV19 14 NA TRBJ2-7 NA
CASRPAGTGESLSSYNEQFF TGTGCCAGCAGGCCAGCCGGGACAGGGGAAAGCCTTAGCTCCTACAATGAGCAGTTCTTC TRBV28 20 NA TRBJ2-1 TRBD1